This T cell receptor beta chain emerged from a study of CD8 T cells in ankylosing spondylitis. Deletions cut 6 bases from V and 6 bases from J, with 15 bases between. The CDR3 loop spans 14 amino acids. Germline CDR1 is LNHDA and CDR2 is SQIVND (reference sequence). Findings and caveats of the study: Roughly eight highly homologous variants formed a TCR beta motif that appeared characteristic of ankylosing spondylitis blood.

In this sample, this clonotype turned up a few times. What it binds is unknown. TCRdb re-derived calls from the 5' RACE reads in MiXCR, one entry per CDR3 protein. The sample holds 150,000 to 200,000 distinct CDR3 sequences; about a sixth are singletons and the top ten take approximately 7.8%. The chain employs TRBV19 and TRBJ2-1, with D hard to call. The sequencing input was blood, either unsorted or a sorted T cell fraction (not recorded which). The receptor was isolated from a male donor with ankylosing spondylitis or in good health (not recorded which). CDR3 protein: CASSPLTAFNEQFF. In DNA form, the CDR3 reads TGTGCCAGTAGCCCTCTGACTGCCTTCAATGAGCAGTTCTTC.